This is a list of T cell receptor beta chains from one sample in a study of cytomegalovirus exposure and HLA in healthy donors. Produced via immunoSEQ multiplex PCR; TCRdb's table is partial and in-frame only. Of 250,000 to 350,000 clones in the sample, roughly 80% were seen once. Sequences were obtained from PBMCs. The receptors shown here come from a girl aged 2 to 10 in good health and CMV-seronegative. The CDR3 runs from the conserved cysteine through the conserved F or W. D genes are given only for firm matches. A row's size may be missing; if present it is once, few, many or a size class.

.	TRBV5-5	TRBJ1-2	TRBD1	TGTGCCAGCAGCTTGGGGGACAGGCTCTACACCTTC	CASSLGDRLYTF
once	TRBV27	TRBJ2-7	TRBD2	TGTGCCAGCAGTTTAGGACTAGCGGGGTACTACGAGCAGTACTTC	CASSLGLAGYYEQYF
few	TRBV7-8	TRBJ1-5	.	TGTGCCAGCAGCTTTGGGCCCGCCAGGGTACGCAATCAGCCCCAGCATTTT	CASSFGPARVRNQPQHF
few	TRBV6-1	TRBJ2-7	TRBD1	TGTGCCAGCAGTACAGGGGGTCGAGGCGAGCAGTACTTC	CASSTGGRGEQYF
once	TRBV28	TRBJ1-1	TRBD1	TGTGCCAGCAGTCTCACAGGGGGCAGTGGGAACACTGAAGCTTTCTTT	CASSLTGGSGNTEAFF
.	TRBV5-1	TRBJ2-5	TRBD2	TGCGCCAGCAGCTTGAGACTAGCGGGCCAAGAGACCCAGTACTTC	CASSLRLAGQETQYF
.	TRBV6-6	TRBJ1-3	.	TGTGCCAGCAGTTACAGAGGCCTAACTGGAAACACCATATATTTT	CASSYRGLTGNTIYF
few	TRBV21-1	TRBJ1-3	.	TGTGCCAGCAGGACAGGACCTGCAAACACCATATATTTT	CASRTGPANTIYF
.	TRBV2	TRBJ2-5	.	TGTGCCAGCAGTGTAGGGGCGGAGACCCAGTACTTC	CASSVGAETQYF
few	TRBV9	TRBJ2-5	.	TGTGCCAGCAGCCCCCGCCTCAGGCCGGGACACCAAGGGATGGGCCAGTACTTC	CASSPRLRPGHQGMGQYF
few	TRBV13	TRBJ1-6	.	TGTGCCAGCGGGGGGTCCTATAATTCACCCCTCCACTTT	CASGGSYNSPLHF
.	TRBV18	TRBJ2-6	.	TGTGCCAGCTCACAAACTCAGGGCTCTGGGGCCAACGTCCTGACTTTC	CASSQTQGSGANVLTF
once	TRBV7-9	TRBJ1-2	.	TGTGCCAGCAGCTTGGGGGGGAGCTATGGCTACACCTTC	CASSLGGSYGYTF
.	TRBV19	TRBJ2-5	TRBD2	TGTGCCAGTAAAGGTAGCGGGAGCGGGGTGACCCAGTACTTC	CASKGSGSGVTQYF
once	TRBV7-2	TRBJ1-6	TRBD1	TGTGCCAGCAGCTTAGTCGGGGCAGGGGGCGTTTCACCCCTCCACTTT	CASSLVGAGGVSPLHF
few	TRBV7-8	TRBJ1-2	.	TGTGCCAGCAGCCCATCGCAGGGAGGTTATGGCTACACCTTC	CASSPSQGGYGYTF
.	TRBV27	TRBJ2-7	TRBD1	TGTGCCAGCAATGACAGGGGGCGTTCCTACGAGCAGTACTTC	CASNDRGRSYEQYF
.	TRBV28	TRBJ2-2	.	TGTGCCAGCAGTTCACCGGGTTTCGGCACCGGGGAGCTGTTTTTT	CASSSPGFGTGELFF
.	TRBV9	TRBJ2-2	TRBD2	TGTGCCAGCAGCCCCCTTAGCGGGGGGGCAATCACCGGGGAGCTGTTTTTT	CASSPLSGGAITGELFF
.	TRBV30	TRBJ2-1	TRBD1	TGTGCCTGGAGATATACAGGGGGCTGGTTCTTC	CAWRYTGGWFF
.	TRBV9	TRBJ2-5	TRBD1	TGTACCAGCAGCGTGGGGGACAGGGGGAAAGAGACCCAGTACTTC	CTSSVGDRGKETQYF
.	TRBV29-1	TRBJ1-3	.	TGCAGCGTCCGACTCCCCGGACTCCCCTCTGGAAACACCATATATTTT	CSVRLPGLPSGNTIYF
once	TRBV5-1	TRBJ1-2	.	TGCGCCAGCAGTGACAGCGGACAGAACTATGGCTACACCTTC	CASSDSGQNYGYTF
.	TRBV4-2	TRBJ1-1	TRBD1	TGTGCCAGCAGCCAACTAAGGACAGGGGAGAACACTGAAGCTTTCTTT	CASSQLRTGENTEAFF
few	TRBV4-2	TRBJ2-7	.	TGTGCCAGCAGCCAAGATAAGGGAGAAGCGCGCGAGCAGTACTTC	CASSQDKGEAREQYF
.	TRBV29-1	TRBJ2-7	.	TGCAGCGTTGAACTCCGGGGTTACAAGCAGTACTTC	CSVELRGYKQYF
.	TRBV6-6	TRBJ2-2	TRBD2	TGTGCCATGGGCGGGAGTGACACCGGGGAGCTGTTTTTT	CAMGGSDTGELFF
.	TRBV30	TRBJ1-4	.	TGTGCCTGGGAACTCAAAGGGAGTGAAAAACTGTTTTTT	CAWELKGSEKLFF
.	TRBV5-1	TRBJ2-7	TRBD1	TGCGCCAGCAGCTTGGCCGGACAGGTCTACGAGCAGTACTTC	CASSLAGQVYEQYF
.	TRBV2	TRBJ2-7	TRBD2	TGTGCCAGCAGTGGCGGACTAGCGGAAATATACGAGCAGTACTTC	CASSGGLAEIYEQYF
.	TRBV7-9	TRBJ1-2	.	TGTGCCAGCAGCCTAGAGACCGGGACATACTATGGCTACACCTTC	CASSLETGTYYGYTF
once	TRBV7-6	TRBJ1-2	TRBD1	TGTGCCAGCAGCAATAACCGAGGGGGCAGGGGGCACGGCTACACCTTC	CASSNNRGGRGHGYTF
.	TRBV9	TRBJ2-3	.	TGTGCCAGCAGCGTAAATAGCGCTAGCACAGATACGCAGTATTTT	CASSVNSASTDTQYF
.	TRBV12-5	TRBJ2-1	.	TGTGCTAGTGGACAGGGTTTTGTAAATGAGCAGTTCTTC	CASGQGFVNEQFF
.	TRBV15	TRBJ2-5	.	TGTGCCACCAGCAGATCTTCGTCCTCCGAAGAGACCCAGTACTTC	CATSRSSSSEETQYF
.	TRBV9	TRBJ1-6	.	TGTGCCAGCAGCCGCTATCCTGTATATAATTCACCCCTCCACTTT	CASSRYPVYNSPLHF
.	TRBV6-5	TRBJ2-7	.	TGTGCTTCTTCCTCCCGGACAGAGGGGTCCTACGAGCAGTACTTC	CASSSRTEGSYEQYF
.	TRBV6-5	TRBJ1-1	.	TGTGCCAGCAGTTACGGGGCAAACATGAACACTGAAGCTTTCTTT	CASSYGANMNTEAFF
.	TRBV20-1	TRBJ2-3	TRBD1	TGCAGTGTCCACAGGGGGGATACGCAGTATTTT	CSVHRGDTQYF
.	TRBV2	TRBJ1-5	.	TGTGCCAGCAGTGGACTTGAGTATAGCAATCAGCCCCAGCATTTT	CASSGLEYSNQPQHF
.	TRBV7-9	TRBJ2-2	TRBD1	TGTTCCAGCAGCCTCGGACAGGGGGCGGGCACCGGGGAGCTGTTTTTT	CSSSLGQGAGTGELFF
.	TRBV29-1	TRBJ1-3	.	TGCAGCGTCGTGTCAGGGGCTGGAAACACCATATATTTT	CSVVSGAGNTIYF
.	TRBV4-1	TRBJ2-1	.	TGCGCCAGCAGCCGAACCGGCGGGGCAACCTACAATGAGCAGTTCTTC	CASSRTGGATYNEQFF
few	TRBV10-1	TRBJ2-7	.	TGCGCCAGCAGACCAAGAGACGGACACTACGAGCAGTACTTC	CASRPRDGHYEQYF